A few counts support the clone carrying this T cell receptor beta chain. Its target is not known. A universal primer site was added by template switching, and unique molecular identifiers were carried by the cDNA. Each CDR3 protein is one row after TCRdb ran MiXCR on the 5' RACE reads. The repertoire has 400,000 to 550,000 distinct CDR3 sequences, roughly an eighth of them found once; the top ten carry approximately 0.98%. This entry belongs to a study of identical twins. The study, taken as a whole, reports: Out-of-frame TCR alpha sharing in monozygotic twins exceeded recombination model predictions. The abundant beta clonotypes from cord blood had fewer insertions, and memory repertoires had none of this. Cross-sectional statistics underpinned the conclusions; the same donors were not followed.

Trimming removed 7 bases from V and 7 bases from J; junction bases left unmatched: 17. Looked up from germline, CDR1 is SQVTM and CDR2 is ANQGSEA. This CDR3 contains 16 residues. These sequences were also reported in another study, on yellow fever vaccine responses in identical twins.

The J gene is TRBJ2-1, the V gene TRBV29-1, with 9 positions matching TRBD2. The receptor comes from a woman in her late teens or twenties in good health. Sequencing was carried out using CD4+ T cells sorted from blood. The CDR3 spells CSGDFPGLALLNEQFF. The CDR3 bases are TGCAGCGGAGACTTCCCGGGACTAGCCCTTTTAAATGAGCAGTTCTTC.